This TCR beta chain was obtained from a study of cytotoxic CD8 clonotypes in ibrutinib-treated CLL. Sequencing used immunoSEQ multiplex PCR; TCRdb keeps in-frame clones, though not all of them. This sample has just over 200,000 clones, with about four fifths found just once. Sequenced here: PBMCs, sampled after 12 months of ibrutinib treatment. The sequence derives from a human donor with chronic lymphocytic leukemia.

The CDR3: CASSEEGLNEKLFF. The CDR3, as DNA: TGTGCCAGCAGTGAAGAGGGCTTGAATGAAAAACTGTTTTTT. The chain joins TRBV2 to TRBJ1-4, with D uncertain. CDR3 length: 14 residues. Germline values: CDR1 SNHLY, CDR2 FYNNEI. V lost 1 base to trimming and J lost 5 bases, with 8 bases between them.